This T cell receptor (beta chain) is drawn from a study of preoperative IRX-2 immunotherapy in early breast cancer. CDR3 length: 15 amino acids. From germline, CDR1 is SGHNT and CDR2 YENEEA. V shed 5 bases and J 2 bases; nucleotides not matched to a gene: 9. Judged by abundance, this clone is large (0.1 to 1%). Documented treatment: preoperative locoregional IRX-2 cytokine immunotherapy. Samples came from a phase Ib trial of preoperative locoregional IRX-2 cytokine immunotherapy. Assay: immunoSEQ multiplex PCR; the TCRdb copy retains only in-frame clones and omits some. The data contain about 7,700 clones, around 84% of them singletons.

This receptor was identified in a human donor with breast cancer. The gene calls are TRBV11-3 and TRBJ2-7; 7 nucleotides agree with TRBD1. Material: tumor tissue, obtained after IRX-2 immunotherapy. CDR3 amino acids: CASSRSTGPAYEQYF. DNA of the CDR3: TGTGCCAGCAGCCGGTCGACAGGGCCCGCCTACGAGCAGTACTTC.